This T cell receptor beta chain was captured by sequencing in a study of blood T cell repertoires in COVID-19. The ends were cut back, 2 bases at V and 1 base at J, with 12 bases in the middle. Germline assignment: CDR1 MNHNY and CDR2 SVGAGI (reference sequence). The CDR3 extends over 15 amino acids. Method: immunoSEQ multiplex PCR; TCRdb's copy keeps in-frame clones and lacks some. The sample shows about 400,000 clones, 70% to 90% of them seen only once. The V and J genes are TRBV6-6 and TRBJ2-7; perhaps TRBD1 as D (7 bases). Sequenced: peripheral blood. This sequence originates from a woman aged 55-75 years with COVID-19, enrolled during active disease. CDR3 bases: TGTGCCAGCAGTTACAGGGCAGGGGGGTCCTACGAGCAGTACTTC. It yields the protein CASSYRAGGSYEQYF.